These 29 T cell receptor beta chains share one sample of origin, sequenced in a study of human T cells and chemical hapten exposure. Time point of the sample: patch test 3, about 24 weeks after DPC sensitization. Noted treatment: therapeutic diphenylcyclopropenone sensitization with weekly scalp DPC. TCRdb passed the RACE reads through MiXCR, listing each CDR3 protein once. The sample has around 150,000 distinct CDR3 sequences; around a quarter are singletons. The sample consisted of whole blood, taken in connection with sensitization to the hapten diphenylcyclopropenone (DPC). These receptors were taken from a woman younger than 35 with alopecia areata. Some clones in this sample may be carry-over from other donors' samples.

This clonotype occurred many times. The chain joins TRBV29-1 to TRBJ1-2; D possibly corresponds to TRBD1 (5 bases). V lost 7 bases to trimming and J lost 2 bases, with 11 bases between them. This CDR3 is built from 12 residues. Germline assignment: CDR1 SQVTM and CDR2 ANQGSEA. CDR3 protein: CSGLTENYGYTF. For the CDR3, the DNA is TGCAGCGGCCTGACAGAGAACTATGGCTACACCTTC. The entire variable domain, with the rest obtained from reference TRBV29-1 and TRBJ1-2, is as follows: SAVISQKPSRDICQRGTSLTIQCQVDSQVTMMFWYRQQPGQSLTLIATANQGSEATYESGFVIDKFPISRPNLTFSTLTVSNMSPEDSSIYLCSGLTENYGYTFGSGTRLTVV.

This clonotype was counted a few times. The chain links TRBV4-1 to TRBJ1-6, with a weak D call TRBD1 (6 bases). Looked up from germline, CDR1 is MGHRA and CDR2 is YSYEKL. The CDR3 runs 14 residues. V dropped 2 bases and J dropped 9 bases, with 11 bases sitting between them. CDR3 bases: TGCGCCAGCAGCCAATTCCAGGGGTTTTCACCCCTCCACTTT. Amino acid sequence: CASSQFQGFSPLHF.

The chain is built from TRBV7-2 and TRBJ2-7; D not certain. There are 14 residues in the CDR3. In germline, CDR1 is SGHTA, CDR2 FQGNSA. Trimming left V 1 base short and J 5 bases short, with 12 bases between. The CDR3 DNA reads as TGTGCCAGCAGCTTAGAAGGACGCCCCCACGAGCAGTACTTC. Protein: CASSLEGRPHEQYF.

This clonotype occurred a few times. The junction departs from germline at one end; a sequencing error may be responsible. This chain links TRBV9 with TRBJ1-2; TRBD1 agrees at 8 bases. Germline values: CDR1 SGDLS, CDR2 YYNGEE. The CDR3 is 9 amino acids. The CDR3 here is CASGQGPYF. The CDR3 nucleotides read TGTGCCAGCGGACAGGGTCCCTACTTC.

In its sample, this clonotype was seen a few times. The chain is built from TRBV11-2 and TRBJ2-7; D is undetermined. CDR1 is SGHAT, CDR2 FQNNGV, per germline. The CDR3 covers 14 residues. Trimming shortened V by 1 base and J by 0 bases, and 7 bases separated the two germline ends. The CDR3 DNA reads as TGTGCCAGCAGCTTAGCTCCGGTCTCCTACGAGCAGTACTTC. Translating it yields CASSLAPVSYEQYF.

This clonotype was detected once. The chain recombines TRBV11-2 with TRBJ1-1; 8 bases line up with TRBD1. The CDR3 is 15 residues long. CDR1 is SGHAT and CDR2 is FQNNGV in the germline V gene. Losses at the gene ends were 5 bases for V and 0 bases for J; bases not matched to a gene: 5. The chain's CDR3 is CASSPGQGLNTEAFF. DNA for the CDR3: TGTGCCAGCAGCCCTGGACAGGGTCTGAACACTGAAGCTTTCTTT. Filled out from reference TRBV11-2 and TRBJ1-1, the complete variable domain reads EAGVAQSPRYKIIEKRQSVAFWCNPISGHATLYWYQQILGQGPKLLIQFQNNGVVDDSQLPKDRFSAERLKGVDSTLKIQPAKLEDSAVYLCASSPGQGLNTEAFFGQGTRLTVV.

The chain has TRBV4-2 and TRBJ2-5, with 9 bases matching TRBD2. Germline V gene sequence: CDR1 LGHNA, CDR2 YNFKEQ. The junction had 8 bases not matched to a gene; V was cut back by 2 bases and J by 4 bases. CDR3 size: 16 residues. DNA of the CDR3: TGTGCCAGCAGCCAAAGTCTGCTAGCGGGACGAGAGACCCAGTACTTC. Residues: CASSQSLLAGRETQYF.

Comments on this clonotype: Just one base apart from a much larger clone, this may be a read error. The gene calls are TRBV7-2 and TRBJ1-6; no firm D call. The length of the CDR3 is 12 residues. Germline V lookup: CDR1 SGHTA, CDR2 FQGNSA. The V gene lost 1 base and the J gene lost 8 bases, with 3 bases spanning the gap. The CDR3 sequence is CASSLGHSPLHF. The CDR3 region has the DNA TGTGCCAGCAGCTTAGGGCATTCACCCCTCCACTTT.

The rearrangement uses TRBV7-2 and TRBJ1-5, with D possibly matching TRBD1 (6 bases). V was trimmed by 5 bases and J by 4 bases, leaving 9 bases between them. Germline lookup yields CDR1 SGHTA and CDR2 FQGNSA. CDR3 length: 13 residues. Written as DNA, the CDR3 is TGTGCCAGCAGCAACAGGGTTAATCAGCCCCAGCATTTT. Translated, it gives CASSNRVNQPQHF.

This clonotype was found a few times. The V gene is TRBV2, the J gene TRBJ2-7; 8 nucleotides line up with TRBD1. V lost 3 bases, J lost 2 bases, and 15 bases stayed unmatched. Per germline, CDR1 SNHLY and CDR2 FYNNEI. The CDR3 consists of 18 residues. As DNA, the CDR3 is TGTGCCAGCAGTGAGAGGGACAGGTCTCTTCTGGGGACCTACGAGCAGTACTTC. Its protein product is CASSERDRSLLGTYEQYF. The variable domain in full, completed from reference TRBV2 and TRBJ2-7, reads EPEVTQTPSHQVTQMGQEVILRCVPISNHLYFYWYRQILGQKVEFLVSFYNNEISEKSEIFDDQFSVERPDGSNFTLKIRSTKLEDSAMYFCASSERDRSLLGTYEQYFGPGTRLTVT.

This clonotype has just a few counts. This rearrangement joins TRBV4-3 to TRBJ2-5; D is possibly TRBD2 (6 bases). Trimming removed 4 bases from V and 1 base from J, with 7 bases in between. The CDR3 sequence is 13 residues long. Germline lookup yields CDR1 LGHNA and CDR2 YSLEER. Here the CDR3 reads CASSRDFQETQYF. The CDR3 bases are TGCGCCAGCAGCCGGGACTTCCAAGAGACCCAGTACTTC.

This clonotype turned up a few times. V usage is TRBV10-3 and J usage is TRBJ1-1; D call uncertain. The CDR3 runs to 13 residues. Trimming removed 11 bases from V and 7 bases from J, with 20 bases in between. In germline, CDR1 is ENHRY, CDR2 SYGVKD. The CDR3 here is CASTGNPALEAFF. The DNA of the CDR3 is TGTGCCTCCACGGGGAACCCCGCTCTTGAAGCTTTCTTT.

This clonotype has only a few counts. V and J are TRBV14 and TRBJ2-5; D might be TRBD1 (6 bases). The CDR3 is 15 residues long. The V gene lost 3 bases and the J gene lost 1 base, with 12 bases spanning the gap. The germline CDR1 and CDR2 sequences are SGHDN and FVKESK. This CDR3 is CASSQNRAFQETQYF. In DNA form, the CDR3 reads TGTGCCAGCAGCCAGAACAGGGCTTTCCAAGAGACCCAGTACTTC.

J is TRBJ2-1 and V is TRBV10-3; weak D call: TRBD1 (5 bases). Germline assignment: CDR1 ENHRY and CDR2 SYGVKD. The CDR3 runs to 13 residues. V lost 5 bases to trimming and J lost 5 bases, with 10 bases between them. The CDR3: CAISLEGDNEQFF. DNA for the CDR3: TGTGCCATCAGTTTAGAAGGGGACAATGAGCAGTTCTTC.

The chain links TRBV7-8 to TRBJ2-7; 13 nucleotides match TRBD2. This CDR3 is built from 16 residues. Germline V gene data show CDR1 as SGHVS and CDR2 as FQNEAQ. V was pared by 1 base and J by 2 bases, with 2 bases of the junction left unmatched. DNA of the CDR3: TGTGCCAGCAGCTTAGAACTAGCGGGAGGGACCTACGAGCAGTACTTC. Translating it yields CASSLELAGGTYEQYF.

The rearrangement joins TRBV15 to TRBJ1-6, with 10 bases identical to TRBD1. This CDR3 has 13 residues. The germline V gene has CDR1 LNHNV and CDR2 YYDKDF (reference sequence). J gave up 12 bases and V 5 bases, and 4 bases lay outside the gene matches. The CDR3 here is CATSGTGAIPLHF. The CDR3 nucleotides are TGTGCCACCAGCGGGACAGGGGCTATACCCCTCCACTTT.

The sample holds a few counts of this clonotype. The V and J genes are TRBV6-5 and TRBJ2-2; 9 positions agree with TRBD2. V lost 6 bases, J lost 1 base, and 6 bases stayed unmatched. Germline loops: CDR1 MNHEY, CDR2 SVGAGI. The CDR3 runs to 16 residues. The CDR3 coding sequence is TGTGCCAGCAGAATAGCGGGAGACCGGAACACCGGGGAGCTGTTTTTT. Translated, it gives CASRIAGDRNTGELFF.

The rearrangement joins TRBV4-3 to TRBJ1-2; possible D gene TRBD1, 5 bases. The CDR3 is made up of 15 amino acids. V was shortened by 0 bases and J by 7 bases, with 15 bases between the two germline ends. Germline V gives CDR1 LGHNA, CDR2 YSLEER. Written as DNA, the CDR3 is TGCGCCAGCAGCCAAGATCCCGCTGGGGGTTCTGGCTACACCTTC. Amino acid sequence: CASSQDPAGGSGYTF.

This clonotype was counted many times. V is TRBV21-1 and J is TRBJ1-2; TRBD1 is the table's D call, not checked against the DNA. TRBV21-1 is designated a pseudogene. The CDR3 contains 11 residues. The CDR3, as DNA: TGTGCCAGCACAGGCAGGGCTGGCTACACCTTC. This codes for CASTGRAGYTF.

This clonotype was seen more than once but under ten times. The CDR3 nucleotides are TGTGCCAGCAGCCCCACTGATTTCCACGAGCAGTACTTC. It codes for CASSPTDFHEQYF. The V gene is TRBV3-1, the J gene TRBJ2-7, with D unclear. Trimming removed 4 bases from V and 5 bases from J, with 12 bases in between. CDR1 is LGHDT and CDR2 is YNNKEL in the germline V gene (reference sequence). This CDR3 region has 13 residues.

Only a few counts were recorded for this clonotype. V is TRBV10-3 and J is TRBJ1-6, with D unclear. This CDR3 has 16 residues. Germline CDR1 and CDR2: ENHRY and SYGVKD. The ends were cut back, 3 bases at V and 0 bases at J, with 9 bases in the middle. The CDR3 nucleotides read TGTGCCATCAGTGAATATTCGAGCTCCTATAATTCACCCCTCCACTTT. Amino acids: CAISEYSSSYNSPLHF.

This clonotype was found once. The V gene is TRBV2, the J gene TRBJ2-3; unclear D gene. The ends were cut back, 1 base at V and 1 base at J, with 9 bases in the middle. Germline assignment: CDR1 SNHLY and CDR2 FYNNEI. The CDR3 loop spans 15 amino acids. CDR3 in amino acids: CASSEEGTRTDTQYF. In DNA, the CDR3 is TGTGCCAGCAGTGAAGAGGGAACTCGCACAGATACGCAGTATTTT.

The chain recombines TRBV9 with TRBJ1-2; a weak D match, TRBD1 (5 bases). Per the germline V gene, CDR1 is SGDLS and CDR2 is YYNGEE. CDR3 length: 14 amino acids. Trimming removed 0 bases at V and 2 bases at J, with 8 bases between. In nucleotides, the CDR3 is TGTGCCAGCAGCGTAGGCGGGGGGAACTATGGCTACACCTTC. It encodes CASSVGGGNYGYTF.

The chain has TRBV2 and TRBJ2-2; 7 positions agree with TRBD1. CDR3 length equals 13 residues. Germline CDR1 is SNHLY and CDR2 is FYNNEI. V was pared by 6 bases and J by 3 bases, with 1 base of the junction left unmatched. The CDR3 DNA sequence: TGTGCCAGCAGGGGACAGTACACCGGGGAGCTGTTTTTT. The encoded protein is CASRGQYTGELFF.

The chain's CDR3 is CATGTTNQPQHF. The DNA for the CDR3 is TGTGCCACCGGGACTACCAATCAGCCCCAGCATTTT. V is TRBV24-1 and J is TRBJ1-5; tentatively, D is TRBD1 (5 bases). V lost 9 bases, J lost 3 bases, and 8 bases lay in between. Germline V gene lookup returns CDR1 KGHDR and CDR2 SFDVKD. The CDR3 consists of 12 residues.

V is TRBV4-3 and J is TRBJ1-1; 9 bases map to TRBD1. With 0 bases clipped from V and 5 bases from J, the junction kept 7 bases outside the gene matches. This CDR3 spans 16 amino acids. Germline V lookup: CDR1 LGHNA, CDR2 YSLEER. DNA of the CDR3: TGCGCCAGCAGCCAAGATCTAGGGACAGGGACGACTGAAGCTTTCTTT. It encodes CASSQDLGTGTTEAFF.

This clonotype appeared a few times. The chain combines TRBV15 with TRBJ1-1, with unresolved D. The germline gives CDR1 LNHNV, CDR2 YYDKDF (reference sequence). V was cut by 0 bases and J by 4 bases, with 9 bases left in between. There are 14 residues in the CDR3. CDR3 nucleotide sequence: TGTGCCACCAGCAGAGATAAGGGTATCACTGAAGCTTTCTTT. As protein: CATSRDKGITEAFF.

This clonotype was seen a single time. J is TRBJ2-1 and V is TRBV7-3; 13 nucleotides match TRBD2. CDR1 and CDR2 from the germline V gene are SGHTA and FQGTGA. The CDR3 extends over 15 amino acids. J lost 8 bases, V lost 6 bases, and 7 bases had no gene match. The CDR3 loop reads CASSPGLAGLDEQFF. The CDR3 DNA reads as TGTGCCAGCAGTCCGGGACTAGCGGGATTGGATGAGCAGTTCTTC.

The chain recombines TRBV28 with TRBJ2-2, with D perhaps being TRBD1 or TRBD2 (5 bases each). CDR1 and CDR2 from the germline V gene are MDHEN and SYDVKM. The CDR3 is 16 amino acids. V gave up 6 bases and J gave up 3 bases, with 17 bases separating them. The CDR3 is CASRIGGTRYTGELFF. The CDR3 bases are TGTGCCAGCAGGATTGGGGGAACTAGATACACCGGGGAGCTGTTTTTT. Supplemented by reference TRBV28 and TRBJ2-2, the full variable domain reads DVKVTQSSRYLVKRTGEKVFLECVQDMDHENMFWYRQDPGLGLRLIYFSYDVKMKEKGDIPEGYSVSREKKERFSLILESASTNQTSMYLCASRIGGTRYTGELFFGEGSRLTVL.